This T cell receptor (beta chain) was obtained from a study of Ad26.COV2.S vaccination and SARS-CoV-2 variants. General study results and limits: The analyses of TCR breadth and depth may have understated the size of total T cell responses. Vaccinated individuals (as opposed to placebo recipients) had higher spike-specific TCR breadth. Substantial response breadth was reportedly seen for spike-specific CD8+ and CD4+ T cells after vaccination.

Here immunoSEQ multiplex PCR was the method, and the copy in TCRdb shows in-frame clones only, minus some. The profile covers about 180,000 clones, with 70% to 90% appearing a single time and around 6.1% taken by the ten largest. Notes on this clone: Its antigen is unidentified.

The material was peripheral blood, obtained after recovery from COVID-19. The clonotype was recovered from a human donor who had recovered from COVID-19.

The CDR3 sequence is CASSLDLLLAYEQYF. CDR3 DNA: TGTGCCAGCAGCTTAGACTTACTACTAGCCTACGAGCAGTACTTC. The chain couples TRBV7-2 to TRBJ2-7; perhaps TRBD2 as D (5 bases). CDR1 and CDR2 (germline): SGHTA, FQGNSA. The length of the CDR3 is 15 residues. Trimming cost V 1 base and J 2 bases, with 12 bases left between them.